This T cell receptor (beta chain) originates from a study of cytomegalovirus exposure and HLA in healthy donors. This clone was picked up one time. CDR3 length equals 15 residues. Germline loops: CDR1 SGDLS, CDR2 YYNGEE. Deletions cut 0 bases from V and 0 bases from J, with 8 bases between. PCR was performed using 60 Vbeta and 13 Jbeta primers. The protocol was immunoSEQ multiplex PCR, while the TCRdb copy is restricted to in-frame clones and leaves out a portion. The sample consists of under 150,000 clones, around a tenth of them appearing once. This TCR was sampled from a man aged 25 to 40 in good health and CMV-seronegative. The genes are TRBV9 and TRBJ2-3; D is uncertain. Sample: PBMCs. The CDR3: CASSVGVDSTDTQYF. CDR3 DNA sequence: TGTGCCAGCAGCGTAGGTGTAGATAGCACAGATACGCAGTATTTT.